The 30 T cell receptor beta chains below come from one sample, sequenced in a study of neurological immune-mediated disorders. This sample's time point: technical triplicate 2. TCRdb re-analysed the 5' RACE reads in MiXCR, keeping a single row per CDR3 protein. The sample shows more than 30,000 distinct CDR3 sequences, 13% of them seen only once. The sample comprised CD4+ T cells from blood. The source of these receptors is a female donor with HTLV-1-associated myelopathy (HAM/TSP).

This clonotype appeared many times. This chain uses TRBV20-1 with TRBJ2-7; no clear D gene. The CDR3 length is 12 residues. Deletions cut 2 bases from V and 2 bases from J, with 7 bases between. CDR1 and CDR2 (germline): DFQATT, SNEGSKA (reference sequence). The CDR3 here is CSARLRTYEQYF. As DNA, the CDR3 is TGCAGTGCTAGACTGCGAACCTACGAGCAGTACTTC.

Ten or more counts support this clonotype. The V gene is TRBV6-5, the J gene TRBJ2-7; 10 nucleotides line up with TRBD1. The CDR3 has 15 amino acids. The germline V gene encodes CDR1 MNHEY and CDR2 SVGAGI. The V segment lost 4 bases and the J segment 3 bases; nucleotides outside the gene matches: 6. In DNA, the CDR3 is TGTGCCAGCAGTTCGGCCGGGACAGGGGACTACGAGCAGTACTTC. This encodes CASSSAGTGDYEQYF.

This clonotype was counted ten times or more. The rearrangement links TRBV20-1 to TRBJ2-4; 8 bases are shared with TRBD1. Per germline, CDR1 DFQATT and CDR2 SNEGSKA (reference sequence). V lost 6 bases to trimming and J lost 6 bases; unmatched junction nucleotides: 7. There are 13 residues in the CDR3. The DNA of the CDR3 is TGCAGTGCGCCCGACAGGGGTAGAAACATTCAGTACTTC. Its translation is CSAPDRGRNIQYF.

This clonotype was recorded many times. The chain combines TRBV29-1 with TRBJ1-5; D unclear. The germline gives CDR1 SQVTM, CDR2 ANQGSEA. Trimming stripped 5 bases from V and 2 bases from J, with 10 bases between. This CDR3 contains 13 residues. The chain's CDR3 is CSVSPGGNQPQHF. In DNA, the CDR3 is TGCAGCGTTTCCCCCGGGGGCAATCAGCCCCAGCATTTT.

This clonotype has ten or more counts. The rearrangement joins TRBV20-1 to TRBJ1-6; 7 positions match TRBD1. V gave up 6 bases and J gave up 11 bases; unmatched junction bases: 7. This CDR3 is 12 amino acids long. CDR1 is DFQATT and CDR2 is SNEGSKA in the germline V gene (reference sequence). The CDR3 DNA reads TGCAGTGCACGGGACAGCTCAACACCCCTCCACTTT. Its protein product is CSARDSSTPLHF.

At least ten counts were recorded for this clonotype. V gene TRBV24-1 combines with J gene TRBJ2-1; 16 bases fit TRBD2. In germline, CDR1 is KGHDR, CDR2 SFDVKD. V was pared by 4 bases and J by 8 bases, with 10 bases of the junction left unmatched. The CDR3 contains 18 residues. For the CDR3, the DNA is TGTGCCACCAGTGAACCCGGGACTAGCGGGGGGGCCGCGGATGAGCAGTTCTTC. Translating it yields CATSEPGTSGGAADEQFF.

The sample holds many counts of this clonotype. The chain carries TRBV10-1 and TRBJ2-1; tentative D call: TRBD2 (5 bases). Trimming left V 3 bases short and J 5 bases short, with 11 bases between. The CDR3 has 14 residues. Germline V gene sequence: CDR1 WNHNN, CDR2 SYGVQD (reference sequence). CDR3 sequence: CASSEDWGDNEQFF. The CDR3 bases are TGCGCCAGCAGTGAAGACTGGGGAGACAATGAGCAGTTCTTC.

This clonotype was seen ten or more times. In DNA form, the CDR3 reads TGTGCCACCCAGGGGTCCCAAGAGACCCAGTACTTC. This translates into CATQGSQETQYF. V is TRBV15 and J is TRBJ2-5, with TRBD1 as a possible D gene (6 bases). Trimming took 8 bases from V and 1 from J, leaving 8 bases between them. In germline, CDR1 is LNHNV, CDR2 YYDKDF (reference sequence). The CDR3 is 12 residues long.

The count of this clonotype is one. CDR3 sequence: CSAWNSRNYKKYF. The CDR3 DNA is TGCAGTGCGTGGAACAGTCGTAATTACAAGAAGTACTTC. V and J are TRBV20-1 and TRBJ2-7; D not certain. The CDR3 totals 13 residues. Trimming stripped 6 bases from V and 11 bases from J, with 23 bases between. Germline assignment: CDR1 DFQATT and CDR2 SNEGSKA (reference sequence).

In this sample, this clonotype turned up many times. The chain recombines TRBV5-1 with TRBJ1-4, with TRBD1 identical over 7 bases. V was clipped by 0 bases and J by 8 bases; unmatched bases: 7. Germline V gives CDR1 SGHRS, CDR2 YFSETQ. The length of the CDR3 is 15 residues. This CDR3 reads CASSLAIGGAEKLFF. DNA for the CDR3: TGCGCCAGCAGCTTGGCCATAGGGGGCGCGGAAAAACTGTTTTTT. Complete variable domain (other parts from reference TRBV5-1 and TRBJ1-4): KAGVTQTPRYLIKTRGQQVTLSCSPISGHRSVSWYQQTPGQGLQFLFEYFSETQRNKGNFPGRFSGRQFSNSRSEMNVSTLELGDSALYLCASSLAIGGAEKLFFGSGTQLSVL.

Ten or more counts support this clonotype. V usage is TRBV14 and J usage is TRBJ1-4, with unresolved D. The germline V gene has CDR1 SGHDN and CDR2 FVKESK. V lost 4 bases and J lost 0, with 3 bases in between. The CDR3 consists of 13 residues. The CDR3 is CASSPATNEKLFF. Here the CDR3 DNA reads TGTGCCAGCAGCCCTGCAACTAATGAAAAACTGTTTTTT.

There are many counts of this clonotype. In nucleotides, the CDR3 is TGTGCCAGCAGTTCGGGACTTACCGCCTACGAGCAGTACTTC. This encodes CASSSGLTAYEQYF. The chain employs TRBV28 and TRBJ2-7; weak D call: TRBD2 (6 bases). Trimming took 4 bases from V and 2 from J, leaving 12 bases between them. In germline, CDR1 is MDHEN, CDR2 SYDVKM. The CDR3 runs to 14 residues.

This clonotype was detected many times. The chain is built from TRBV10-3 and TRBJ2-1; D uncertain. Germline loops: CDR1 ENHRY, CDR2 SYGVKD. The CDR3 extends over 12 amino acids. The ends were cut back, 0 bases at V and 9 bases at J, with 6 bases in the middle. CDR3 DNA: TGTGCCATCAGTGAGTCTCCGGGTGAGCAGTTCTTC. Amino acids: CAISESPGEQFF.

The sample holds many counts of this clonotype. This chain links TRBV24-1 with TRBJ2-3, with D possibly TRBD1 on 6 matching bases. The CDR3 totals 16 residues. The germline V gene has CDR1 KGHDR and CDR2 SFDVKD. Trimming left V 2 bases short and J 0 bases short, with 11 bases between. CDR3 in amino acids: CATSDSWTESTDTQYF. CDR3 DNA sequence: TGTGCCACCAGTGATTCTTGGACAGAAAGCACAGATACGCAGTATTTT.

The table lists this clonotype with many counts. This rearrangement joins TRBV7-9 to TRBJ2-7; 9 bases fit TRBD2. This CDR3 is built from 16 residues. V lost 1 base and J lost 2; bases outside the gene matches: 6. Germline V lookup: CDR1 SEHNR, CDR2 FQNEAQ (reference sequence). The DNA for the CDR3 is TGTGCCAGCAGCTTAGGGCTAGCGGGACGGACCTACGAGCAGTACTTC. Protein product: CASSLGLAGRTYEQYF.

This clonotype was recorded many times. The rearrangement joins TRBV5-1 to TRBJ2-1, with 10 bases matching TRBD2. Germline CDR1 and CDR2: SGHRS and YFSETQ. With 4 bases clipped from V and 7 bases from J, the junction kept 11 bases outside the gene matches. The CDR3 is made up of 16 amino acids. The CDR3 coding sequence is TGCGCCAGCAGCCGACTAGCGGGCACGAGCAGGAATGAGCAGTTCTTC. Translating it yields CASSRLAGTSRNEQFF.

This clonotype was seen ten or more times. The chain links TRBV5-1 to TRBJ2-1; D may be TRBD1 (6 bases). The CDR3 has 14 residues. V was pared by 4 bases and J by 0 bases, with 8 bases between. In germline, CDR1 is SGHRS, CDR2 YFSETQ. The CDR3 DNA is TGCGCCAGCAGCACACAGGGCTCCTACAATGAGCAGTTCTTC. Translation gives CASSTQGSYNEQFF.

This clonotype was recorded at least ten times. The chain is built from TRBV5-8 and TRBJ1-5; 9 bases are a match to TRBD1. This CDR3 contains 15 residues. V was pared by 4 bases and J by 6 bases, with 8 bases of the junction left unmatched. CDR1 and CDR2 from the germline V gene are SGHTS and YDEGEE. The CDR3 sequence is CASSQDRGGGQPQHF. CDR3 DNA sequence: TGTGCCAGCAGCCAGGACAGGGGAGGGGGTCAGCCCCAGCATTTT.

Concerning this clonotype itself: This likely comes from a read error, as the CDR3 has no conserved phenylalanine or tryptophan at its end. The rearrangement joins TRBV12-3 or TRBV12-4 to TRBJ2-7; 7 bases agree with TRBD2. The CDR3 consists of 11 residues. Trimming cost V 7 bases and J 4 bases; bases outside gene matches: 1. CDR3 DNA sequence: TGTGCCAGCAACGGGGGGTACGAGCAGTACCTC. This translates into CASNGGYEQYL.

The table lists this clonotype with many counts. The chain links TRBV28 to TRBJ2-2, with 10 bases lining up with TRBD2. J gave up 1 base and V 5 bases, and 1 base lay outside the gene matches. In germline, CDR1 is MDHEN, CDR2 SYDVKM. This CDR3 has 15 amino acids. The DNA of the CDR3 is TGTGCCAGCAGTCTAGCGGGAGTGAACACCGGGGAGCTGTTTTTT. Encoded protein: CASSLAGVNTGELFF.

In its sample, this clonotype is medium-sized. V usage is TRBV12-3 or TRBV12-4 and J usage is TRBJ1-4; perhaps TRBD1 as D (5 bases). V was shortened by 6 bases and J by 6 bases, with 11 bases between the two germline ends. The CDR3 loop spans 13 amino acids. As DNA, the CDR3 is TGTGCCAGCAGCGGTGGGGCTGATGAAAAACTGTTTTTT. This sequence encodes CASSGGADEKLFF.

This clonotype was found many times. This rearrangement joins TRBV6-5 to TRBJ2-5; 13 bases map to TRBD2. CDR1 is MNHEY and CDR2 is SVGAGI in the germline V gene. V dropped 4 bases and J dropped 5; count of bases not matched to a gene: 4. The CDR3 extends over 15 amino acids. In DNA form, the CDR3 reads TGTGCCAGCAGTTTCCGGACTAGCGGGAGTGAGACCCAGTACTTC. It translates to CASSFRTSGSETQYF.

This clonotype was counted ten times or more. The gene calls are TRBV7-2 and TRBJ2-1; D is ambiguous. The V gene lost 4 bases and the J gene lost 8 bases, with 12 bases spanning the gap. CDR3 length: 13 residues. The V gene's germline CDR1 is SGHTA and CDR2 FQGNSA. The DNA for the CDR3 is TGTGCCAGCAGCTCCCCCGGGTTCTATGAGCAGTTCTTC. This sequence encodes CASSSPGFYEQFF.

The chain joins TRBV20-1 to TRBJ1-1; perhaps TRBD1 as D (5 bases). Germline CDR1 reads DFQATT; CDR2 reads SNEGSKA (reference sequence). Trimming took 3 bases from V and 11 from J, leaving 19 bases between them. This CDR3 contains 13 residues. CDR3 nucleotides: TGCAGTGCTAGGCTCCAGGGTCTTATGGGGGCTTTCTTT. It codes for CSARLQGLMGAFF.

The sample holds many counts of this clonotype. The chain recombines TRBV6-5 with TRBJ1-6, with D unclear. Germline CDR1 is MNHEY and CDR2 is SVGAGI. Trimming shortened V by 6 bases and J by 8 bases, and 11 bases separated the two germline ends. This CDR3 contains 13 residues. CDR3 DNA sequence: TGTGCCAGCAGCTCCGGGCCATATTCACCCCTCCACTTT. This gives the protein CASSSGPYSPLHF.

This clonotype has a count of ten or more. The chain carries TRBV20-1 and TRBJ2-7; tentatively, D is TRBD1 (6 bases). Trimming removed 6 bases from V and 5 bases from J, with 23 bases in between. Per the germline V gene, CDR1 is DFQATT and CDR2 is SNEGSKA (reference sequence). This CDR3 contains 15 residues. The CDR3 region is CSAQKMTRQVDEQYF. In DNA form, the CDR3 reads TGCAGTGCACAGAAGATGACGAGACAGGTGGACGAGCAGTACTTC.

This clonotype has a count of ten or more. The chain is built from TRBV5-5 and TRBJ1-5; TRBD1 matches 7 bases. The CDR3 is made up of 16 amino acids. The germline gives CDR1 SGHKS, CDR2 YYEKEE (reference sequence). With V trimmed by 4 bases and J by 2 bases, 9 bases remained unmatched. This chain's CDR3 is CASSPSRTGGNQPQHF. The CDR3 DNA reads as TGTGCCAGCAGCCCCTCCCGGACAGGCGGCAATCAGCCCCAGCATTTT.

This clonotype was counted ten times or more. As DNA, the CDR3 is TGCAGTGCTAGAGCGCCCCGGGTCCTCCTTTACGAGCAGTACTTC. Amino acid sequence: CSARAPRVLLYEQYF. The chain has TRBV20-1 and TRBJ2-7; no clear D gene. The germline gives CDR1 DFQATT, CDR2 SNEGSKA (reference sequence). This CDR3 spans 15 amino acids. Trimming shortened V by 1 base and J by 4 bases, and 17 bases separated the two germline ends.

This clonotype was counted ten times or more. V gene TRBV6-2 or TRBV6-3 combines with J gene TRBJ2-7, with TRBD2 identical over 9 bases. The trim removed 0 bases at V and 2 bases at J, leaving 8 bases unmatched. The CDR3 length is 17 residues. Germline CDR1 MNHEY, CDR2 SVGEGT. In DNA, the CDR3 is TGTGCCAGCAGTTACTCGACCCTAGCGGGGAAACCCTACGAGCAGTACTTC. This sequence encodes CASSYSTLAGKPYEQYF.

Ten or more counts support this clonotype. In DNA form, the CDR3 reads TGTGCCAGCAGCCAAGGTTCGTTGAGGGGCGGCTACACCTTC. Translation: CASSQGSLRGGYTF. This chain connects TRBV3-1 to TRBJ1-2; perhaps TRBD1 as D (5 bases). This CDR3 is built from 14 residues. Trimming took off 1 base at V and 8 bases at J, with 14 bases between the two ends. Per germline, CDR1 LGHDT and CDR2 YNNKEL (reference sequence).